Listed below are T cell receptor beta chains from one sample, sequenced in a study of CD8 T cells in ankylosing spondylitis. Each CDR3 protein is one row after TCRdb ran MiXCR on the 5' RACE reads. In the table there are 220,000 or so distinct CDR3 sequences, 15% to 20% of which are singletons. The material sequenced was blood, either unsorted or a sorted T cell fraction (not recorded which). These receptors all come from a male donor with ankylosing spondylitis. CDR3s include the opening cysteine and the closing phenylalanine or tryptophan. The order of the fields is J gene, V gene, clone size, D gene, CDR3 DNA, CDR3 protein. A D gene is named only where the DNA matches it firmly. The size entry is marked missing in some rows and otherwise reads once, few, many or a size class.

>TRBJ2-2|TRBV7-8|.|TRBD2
TGTGCCAGCAGCCCTAGCGGGAGTACCCGGACCGGGGAGCTGTTTTTT
CASSPSGSTRTGELFF
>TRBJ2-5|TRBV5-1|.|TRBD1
TGCGCCAGCAGCTGGGGACAGGGGTTGGAGACCCAGTACTTC
CASSWGQGLETQYF
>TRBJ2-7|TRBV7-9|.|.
TGTGCCCTTTCCCCCAATCCTTACGAGCAGTACTTC
CALSPNPYEQYF
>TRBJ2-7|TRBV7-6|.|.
TGTGCCAGCAGCTTAAGGGCGGGACAACCTTGGGGGGAGCAGTACTTC
CASSLRAGQPWGEQYF
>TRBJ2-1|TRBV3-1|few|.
TGTGCCAGCAGCCAACGGACCTCAACCTCCTACAATGAGCAGTTCTTC
CASSQRTSTSYNEQFF
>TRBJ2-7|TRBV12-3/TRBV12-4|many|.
TGTGCCAGCAGTTCGAGGGAATCCTACGAGCAGTACTTC
CASSSRESYEQYF
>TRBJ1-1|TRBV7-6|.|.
TGTGCCAGCAGCTTAGACCCGGCCTCAGGGGAAGCTTTCTTT
CASSLDPASGEAFF
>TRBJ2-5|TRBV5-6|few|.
TGTGCCAGCAGCGACGGGGGGCGGTACCAAGAGACCCAGTACTTC
CASSDGGRYQETQYF
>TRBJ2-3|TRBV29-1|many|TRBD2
TGCAGCCCGAACCCGGGACTACGAGATACGCAGTATTTT
CSPNPGLRDTQYF
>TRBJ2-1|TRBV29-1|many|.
TGCAGCGCACCCGGGACCTACAATGAGCAGTTCTTC
CSAPGTYNEQFF
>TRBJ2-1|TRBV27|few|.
TGTGCCAGCAGTGTGGACAGAGACTACAATGAGCAGTTCTTC
CASSVDRDYNEQFF
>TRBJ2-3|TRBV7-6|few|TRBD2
TGTGCCAGCAGCCGCGTTGCTAGCGGGAGCACAGATACGCAGTATTTT
CASSRVASGSTDTQYF
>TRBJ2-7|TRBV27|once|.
TGTGCCAGCAGACTGACAGGCGCCTACGAGCAGTACTTC
CASRLTGAYEQYF
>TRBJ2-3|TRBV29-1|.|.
TGCAGCGTTGAAGATACAGCAGGGTCTGACTTCATCGGGGATACGCAGTATTTT
CSVEDTAGSDFIGDTQYF
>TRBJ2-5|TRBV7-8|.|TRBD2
TGTGCCAGCAGCTACGGGACTAGCGGGGAGACCCAGTACTTC
CASSYGTSGETQYF
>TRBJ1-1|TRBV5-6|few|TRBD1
TGTGCCAGCAGCTTGGGTCAGACTTCCAGGGGGACTGAAGCTTTCTTT
CASSLGQTSRGTEAFF
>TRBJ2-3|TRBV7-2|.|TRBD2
TGTGCCAGCAGCCCGGGGACTAGCGGGAGAACCATAACGCAGTATTTT
CASSPGTSGRTITQYF
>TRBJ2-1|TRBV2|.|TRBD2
TGTGCCACTCCAAGATATTTAGCGGGAGGGCCTGACAATGAGCAGTTCTTC
CATPRYLAGGPDNEQFF
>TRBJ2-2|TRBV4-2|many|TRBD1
TGTGCCAGCAGCCAAGATGCGGTAGGGGGCTGGACCGGGGAGCTGTTTTTT
CASSQDAVGGWTGELFF
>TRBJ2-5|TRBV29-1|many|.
TGCAGCGTTGAAGACGGCAGGCCGCAAGAGACCCAGTACTTC
CSVEDGRPQETQYF
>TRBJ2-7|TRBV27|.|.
TGTGCCAGCAGTTTAATGCGGGGCCACGAGCAGTACTTC
CASSLMRGHEQYF
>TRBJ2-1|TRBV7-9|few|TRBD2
TGTGCCAGCATCACGACGCTAGCGGGGAGTAATGAGCAGTTCTTC
CASITTLAGSNEQFF
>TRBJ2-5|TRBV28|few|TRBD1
TGTGCCAGTTCGGACAGGGGGCTGGGGGAGACCCAGTACTTC
CASSDRGLGETQYF
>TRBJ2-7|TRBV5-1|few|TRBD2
TGCGCCAGCAGCCCCGGGGGGACGAACTACGAGCAGTACTTC
CASSPGGTNYEQYF
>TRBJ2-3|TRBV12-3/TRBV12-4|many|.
TGTGCCAGCAGTTTGGGCCCAGACACAGATACGCAGTATTTT
CASSLGPDTDTQYF
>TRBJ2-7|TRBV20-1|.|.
TGCAGTGCCATCCTTAGCGTCTCCTACGAGCAGTACTTC
CSAILSVSYEQYF
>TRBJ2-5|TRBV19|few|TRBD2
TGTGCCAGTAGTATAGGGACGGGACTAGCGGGAGAGACCCAGTACTTC
CASSIGTGLAGETQYF
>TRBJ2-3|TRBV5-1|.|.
TGCGCCAGCACCCCCCCCACGGAGATCCTCTCAGATACGCAGTATTTT
CASTPPTEILSDTQYF
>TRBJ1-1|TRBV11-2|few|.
TGTGCCAGCAGCTTCAGGACGGCCTTCAACACTGAAGCTTTCTTT
CASSFRTAFNTEAFF
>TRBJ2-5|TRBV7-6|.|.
TGTGCCAGCAGCTTATCGAGGGGCTACCAAGAGACCCAGTACTTC
CASSLSRGYQETQYF
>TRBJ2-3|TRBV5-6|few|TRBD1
TGTGCCAGCAGCTTGCAGGGGGTAGATACGCAGTATTTT
CASSLQGVDTQYF
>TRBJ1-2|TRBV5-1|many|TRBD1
TGCGCCAGCAGCTGGACAGGGGGTGATGGCTACACCTTC
CASSWTGGDGYTF
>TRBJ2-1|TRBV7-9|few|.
TGTGCCAGCAGCTCCCGACAGGAATCCTACAATGAGCAGTTCTTC
CASSSRQESYNEQFF
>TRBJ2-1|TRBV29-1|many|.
TGCAGCGTTGAAGGCAGGAGCTCCTACAATGAGCAGTTCTTC
CSVEGRSSYNEQFF
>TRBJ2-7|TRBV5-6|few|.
TGTGCCAGCAGTTCCGGCCTCTCCTACGAGCAGTACTTC
CASSSGLSYEQYF